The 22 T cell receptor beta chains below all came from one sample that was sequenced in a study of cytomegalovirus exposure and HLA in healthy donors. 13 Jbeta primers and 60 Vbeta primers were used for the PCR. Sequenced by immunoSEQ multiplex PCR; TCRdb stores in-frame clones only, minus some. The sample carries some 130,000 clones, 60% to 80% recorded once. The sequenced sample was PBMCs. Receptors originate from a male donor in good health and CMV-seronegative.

The DNA for the CDR3 is TGTGCCACCAGCAGAGACAGAGGAACTAACTATGGCTACACCTTC. Translated, it gives CATSRDRGTNYGYTF. The V and J genes are TRBV15 and TRBJ1-2; no clear D. Trimming stripped 0 bases from V and 0 bases from J, with 8 bases between. Per germline, CDR1 LNHNV and CDR2 YYDKDF (reference sequence). This CDR3 is built from 15 residues.

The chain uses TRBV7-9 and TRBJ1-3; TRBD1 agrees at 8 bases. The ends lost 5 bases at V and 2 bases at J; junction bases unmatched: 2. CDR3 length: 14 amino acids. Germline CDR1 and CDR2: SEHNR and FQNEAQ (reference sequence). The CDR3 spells CASSQDRAGNTIYF. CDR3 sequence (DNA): TGTGCCAGCAGCCAGGACAGGGCTGGAAACACCATATATTTT. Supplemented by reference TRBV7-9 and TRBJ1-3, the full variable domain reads DTGVSQNPRHKITKRGQNVTFRCDPISEHNRLYWYRQTLGQGPEFLTYFQNEAQLEKSRLLSDRFSAERPKGSFSTLEIQRTEQGDSAMYLCASSQDRAGNTIYFGEGSWLTVV.

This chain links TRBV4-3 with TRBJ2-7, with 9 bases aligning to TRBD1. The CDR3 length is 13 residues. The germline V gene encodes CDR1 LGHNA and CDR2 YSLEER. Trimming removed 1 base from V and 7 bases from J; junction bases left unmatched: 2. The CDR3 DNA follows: TGCGCCAGCAGCCAAGGACAGGGGGAAGAGCAGTACTTC. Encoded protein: CASSQGQGEEQYF.

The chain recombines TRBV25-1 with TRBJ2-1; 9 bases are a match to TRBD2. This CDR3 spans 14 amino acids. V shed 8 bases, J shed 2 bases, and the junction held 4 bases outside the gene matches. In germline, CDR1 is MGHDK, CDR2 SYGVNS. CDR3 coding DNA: TGTGCCAGCGGCGGGGGGGCTGCCTACAATGAGCAGTTCTTC. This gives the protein CASGGGAAYNEQFF.

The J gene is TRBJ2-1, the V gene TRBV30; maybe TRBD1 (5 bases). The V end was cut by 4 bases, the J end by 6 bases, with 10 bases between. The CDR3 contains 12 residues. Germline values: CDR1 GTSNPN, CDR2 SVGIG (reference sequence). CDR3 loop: CAWMQGINEQFF. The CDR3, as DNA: TGTGCCTGGATGCAGGGTATCAATGAGCAGTTCTTC.

The CDR3 nucleotides read TGTGCCAGCAGCCCAGAATATAATTCACCCCTCCACTTT. Translating gives CASSPEYNSPLHF. The rearrangement links TRBV7-3 to TRBJ1-6; unclear D gene. CDR1 is SGHTA, CDR2 FQGTGA, per germline. Deletions cut 5 bases from V and 4 bases from J, with 6 bases between. This CDR3 is built from 13 residues.

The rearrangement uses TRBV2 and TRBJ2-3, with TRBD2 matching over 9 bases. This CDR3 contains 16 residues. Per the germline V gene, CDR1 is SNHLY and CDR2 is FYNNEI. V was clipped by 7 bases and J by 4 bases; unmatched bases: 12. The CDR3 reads CASTSRLAGKADTQYF. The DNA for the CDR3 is TGTGCCAGCACCTCCCGCCTAGCGGGGAAGGCAGATACGCAGTATTTT.

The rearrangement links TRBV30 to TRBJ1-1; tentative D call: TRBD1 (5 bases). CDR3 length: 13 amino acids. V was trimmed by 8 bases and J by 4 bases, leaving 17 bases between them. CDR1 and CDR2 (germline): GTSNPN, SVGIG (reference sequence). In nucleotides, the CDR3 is TGTGCCGGGACGGTAAATTTACCCACTGAAGCTTTCTTT. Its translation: CAGTVNLPTEAFF.

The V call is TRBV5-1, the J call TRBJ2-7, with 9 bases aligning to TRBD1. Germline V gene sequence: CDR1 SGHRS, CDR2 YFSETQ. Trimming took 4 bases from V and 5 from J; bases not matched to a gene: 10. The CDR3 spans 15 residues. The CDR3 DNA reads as TGCGCCAGCAGCCCATCCGGGACAGGGAGGGACGAGCAGTACTTC. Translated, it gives CASSPSGTGRDEQYF.

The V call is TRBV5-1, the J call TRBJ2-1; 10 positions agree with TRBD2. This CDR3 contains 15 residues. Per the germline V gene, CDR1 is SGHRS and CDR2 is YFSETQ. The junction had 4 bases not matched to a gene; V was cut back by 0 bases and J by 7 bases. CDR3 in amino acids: CASSLELAGPNEQFF. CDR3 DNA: TGCGCCAGCAGCTTGGAACTAGCGGGGCCTAATGAGCAGTTCTTC.

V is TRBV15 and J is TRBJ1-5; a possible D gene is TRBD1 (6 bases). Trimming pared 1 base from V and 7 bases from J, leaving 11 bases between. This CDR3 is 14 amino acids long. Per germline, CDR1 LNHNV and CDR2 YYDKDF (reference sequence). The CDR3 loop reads CATSRVYRAQPQHF. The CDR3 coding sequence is TGTGCCACCAGCAGAGTATACAGGGCACAGCCCCAGCATTTT. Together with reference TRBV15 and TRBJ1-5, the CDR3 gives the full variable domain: DAMVIQNPRYQVTQFGKPVTLSCSQTLNHNVMYWYQQKSSQAPKLLFHYYDKDFNNEADTPDNFQSRRPNTSFCFLDIRSPGLGDTAMYLCATSRVYRAQPQHFGDGTRLSIL.

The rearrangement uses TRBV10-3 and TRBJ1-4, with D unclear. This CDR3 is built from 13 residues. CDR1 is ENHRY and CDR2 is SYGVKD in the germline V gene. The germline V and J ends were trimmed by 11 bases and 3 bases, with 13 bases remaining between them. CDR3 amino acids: CAVGSRANEKLFF. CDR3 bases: TGTGCCGTCGGGAGTAGGGCTAATGAAAAACTGTTTTTT.

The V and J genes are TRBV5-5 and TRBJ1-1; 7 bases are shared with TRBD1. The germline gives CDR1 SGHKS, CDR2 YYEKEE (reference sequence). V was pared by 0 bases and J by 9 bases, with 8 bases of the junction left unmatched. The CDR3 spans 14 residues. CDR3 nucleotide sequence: TGTGCCAGCAGCTTGGGACAGGGATTTCGGCAAGCTTTCTTT. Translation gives CASSLGQGFRQAFF.

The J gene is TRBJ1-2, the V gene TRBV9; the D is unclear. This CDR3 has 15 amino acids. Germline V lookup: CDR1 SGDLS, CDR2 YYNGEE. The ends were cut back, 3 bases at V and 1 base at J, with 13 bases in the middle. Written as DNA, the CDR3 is TGTGCCAGCAGCGAGGCCGGGGAGGGTAACTATGGCTACACCTTC. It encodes CASSEAGEGNYGYTF. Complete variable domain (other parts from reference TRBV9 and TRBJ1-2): DSGVTQTPKHLITATGQRVTLRCSPRSGDLSVYWYQQSLDQGLQFLIQYYNGEERAKGNILERFSAQQFPDLHSELNLSSLELGDSALYFCASSEAGEGNYGYTFGSGTRLTVV.

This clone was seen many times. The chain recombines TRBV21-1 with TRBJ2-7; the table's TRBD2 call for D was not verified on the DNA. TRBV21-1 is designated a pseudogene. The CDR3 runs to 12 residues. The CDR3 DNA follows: TGTGCCAGCAGCAGAGGGTTGTACGAGCAGTACTTC. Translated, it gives CASSRGLYEQYF.

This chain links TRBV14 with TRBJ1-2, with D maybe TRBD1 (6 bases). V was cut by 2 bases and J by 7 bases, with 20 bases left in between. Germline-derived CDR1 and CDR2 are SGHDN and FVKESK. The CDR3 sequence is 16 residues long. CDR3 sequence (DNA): TGTGCCAGCAGCCAATATCGGGCAGGGGCCCTTAGTGGCTACACCTTC. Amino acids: CASSQYRAGALSGYTF.

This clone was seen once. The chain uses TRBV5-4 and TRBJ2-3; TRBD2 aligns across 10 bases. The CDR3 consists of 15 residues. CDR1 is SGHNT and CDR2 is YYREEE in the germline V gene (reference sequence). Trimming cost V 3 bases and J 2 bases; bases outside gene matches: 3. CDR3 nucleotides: TGTGCCAGCAGCTCTAGCGGGGGATTCACAGATACGCAGTATTTT. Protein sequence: CASSSSGGFTDTQYF.

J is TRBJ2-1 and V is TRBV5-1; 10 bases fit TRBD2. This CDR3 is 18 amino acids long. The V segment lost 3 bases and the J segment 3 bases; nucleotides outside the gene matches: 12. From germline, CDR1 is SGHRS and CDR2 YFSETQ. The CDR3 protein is CASSSLPLLAGYYNEQFF. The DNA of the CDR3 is TGCGCCAGCAGCTCTCTCCCCCTACTAGCGGGGTACTACAATGAGCAGTTCTTC.

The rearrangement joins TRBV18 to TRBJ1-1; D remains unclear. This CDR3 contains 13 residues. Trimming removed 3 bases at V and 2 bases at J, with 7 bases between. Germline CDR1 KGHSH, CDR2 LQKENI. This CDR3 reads CASSPSGNTEAFF. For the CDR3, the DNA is TGTGCCAGCTCACCTTCGGGAAACACTGAAGCTTTCTTT.

DNA of the CDR3: TGTGCCAGCAGCCCCCCCTCGGGGGGCGACGATACGCAGTATTTT. Translating it yields CASSPPSGGDDTQYF. V is TRBV5-6 and J is TRBJ2-3; possible D gene TRBD2, 7 bases. V was clipped by 4 bases and J by 6 bases, with 18 bases between them. The length of the CDR3 is 15 residues. Germline CDR1 and CDR2: SGHDT and YYEEEE.

The CDR3, as DNA: TGTGCCAGCAGCTTAGGACCGGGAACCGGGGAGCTGTTTTTT. Its protein product is CASSLGPGTGELFF. The chain recombines TRBV11-2 with TRBJ2-2, with TRBD2 as a possible D gene (5 bases). Germline V gene data show CDR1 as SGHAT and CDR2 as FQNNGV. CDR3 length equals 14 residues. The germline V and J ends were trimmed by 1 base and 5 bases, with 8 bases remaining between them.

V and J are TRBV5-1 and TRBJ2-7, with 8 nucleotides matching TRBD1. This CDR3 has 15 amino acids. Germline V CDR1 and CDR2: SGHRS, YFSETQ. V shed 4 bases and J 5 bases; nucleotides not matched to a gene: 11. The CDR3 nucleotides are TGCGCCAGCAGCCCGCGACAGGGGCAACGCCACGAGCAGTACTTC. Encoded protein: CASSPRQGQRHEQYF.